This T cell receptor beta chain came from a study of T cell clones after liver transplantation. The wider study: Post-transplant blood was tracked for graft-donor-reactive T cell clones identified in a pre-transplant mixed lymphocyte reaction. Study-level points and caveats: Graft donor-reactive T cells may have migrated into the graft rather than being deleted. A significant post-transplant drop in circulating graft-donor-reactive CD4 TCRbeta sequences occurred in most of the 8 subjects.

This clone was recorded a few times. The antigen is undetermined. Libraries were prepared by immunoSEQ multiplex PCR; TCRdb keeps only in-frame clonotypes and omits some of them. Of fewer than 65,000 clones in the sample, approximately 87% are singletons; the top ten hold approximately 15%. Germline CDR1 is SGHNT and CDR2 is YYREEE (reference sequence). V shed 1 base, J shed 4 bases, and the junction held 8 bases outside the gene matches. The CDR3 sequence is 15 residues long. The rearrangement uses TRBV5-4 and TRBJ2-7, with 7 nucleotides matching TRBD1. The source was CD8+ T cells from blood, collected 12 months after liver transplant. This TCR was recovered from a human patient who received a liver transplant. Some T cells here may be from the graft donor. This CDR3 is CASSLPTGERYEQYF. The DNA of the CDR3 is TGTGCCAGCAGCTTGCCCACAGGGGAAAGGTACGAGCAGTACTTC.